This is a list of T cell receptor beta chains from one sample in a study of control samples from healthy donors and cancer patients. Clones were read by immunoSEQ multiplex PCR, and TCRdb kept only the in-frame ones, dropping some. The sample lists approximately 70,000 clones, approximately 89% occurring once. Sequences were obtained from PBMCs. The receptor set was obtained from a woman between 45 and 60 years old with head and neck cancer. CDR3s leave out the opening cysteine and the closing phenylalanine or tryptophan.

J gene,V gene,CDR3 protein
TRBJ1-5,TRBV6-2/TRBV6-3,ASSPRTGQSNQPQH
TRBJ2-2,TRBV11-3,ASSLGLPGGTGELF
TRBJ1-4,TRBV30,AWSVKMSGRNEKLF
TRBJ2-5,TRBV6-2/TRBV6-3,ASSYVASSPETQY
TRBJ2-5,TRBV2,ASSDQGGAAQETQY
TRBJ1-1,TRBV5-5,ASSLRDRGNTEAF
TRBJ1-1,TRBV30,AWNLGTLNTEAF
TRBJ1-1,TRBV19,ASSTLGGQGNTEAF
TRBJ2-3,TRBV4-3,ASSQAPGGVGTQY
TRBJ1-1,TRBV7-5,VRSLVTETGGMTEAF
TRBJ2-1,TRBV19,ASSIGTGSSSDEQF
TRBJ1-4,TRBV28,ASSPPGGPNEKLF
TRBJ2-3,TRBV5-1,ASSLANAGTADTQY
TRBJ2-1,TRBV11-2,ASSPQGGEQF
TRBJ1-6,TRBV4-1,ASSQEPRESANSPLH
TRBJ2-3,TRBV27,ASGGGLLTDTQY
TRBJ1-2,TRBV29-1,SVDRDRTYGYT
TRBJ2-1,TRBV7-6,ASSLTTGGGYNEQF
TRBJ1-5,TRBV21-1,ASSKLWDRGPCIQPQH
TRBJ2-5,TRBV6-5,ASTPSWGAQETQY
TRBJ2-1,TRBV7-2,ASSLAGSGGANNEQF
TRBJ2-7,TRBV5-4,ASSYRGGYEQY
TRBJ2-2,TRBV18,ASSPQGYPNTGELF
TRBJ2-7,TRBV6-2/TRBV6-3,ASSPRGGRYEQY
TRBJ1-5,TRBV28,ASSFDRADQPQH
TRBJ1-5,TRBV29-1,SVVQGATDQPQH
TRBJ2-4,TRBV3-1/TRBV3-2,ASSQDPDKYKNIQY
TRBJ2-2,TRBV27,ASSLGTGELF
TRBJ1-2,TRBV28,ASSLQLTGDGYT
TRBJ1-5,TRBV10-3,ATRGSGGDQPQH
TRBJ1-5,TRBV5-1,ASSPPRAERSNQPQH
TRBJ1-2,TRBV7-2,ASSPHLRGTGMYGYT
TRBJ1-1,TRBV7-8,ASSLEPSGANTEAF
TRBJ1-6,TRBV13,ASAQGLNSPLH
TRBJ2-2,TRBV5-6,ASSPGTGELF
TRBJ1-1,TRBV18,ASSPISQGTEAF
TRBJ1-1,TRBV2,ASSQQGVGTEAF
TRBJ1-5,TRBV11-2,ASSVYAGSNQPQH
TRBJ1-6,TRBV27,ASSLDQPGGSPLH
TRBJ2-1,TRBV4-1,ASSQDFGALGLRVSYNEQF
TRBJ2-2,TRBV5-1,ASSFDGGGELF
TRBJ2-1,TRBV7-2,ASSPQGGLNEQF
TRBJ1-5,TRBV7-2,ASSLEGGQPQH
TRBJ2-7,TRBV28,ASSLGITYEQY
TRBJ2-7,TRBV2,ASSGTSRNEQY
TRBJ2-5,TRBV28,ASSGQTGLGETQY
TRBJ1-1,TRBV27,ASRSDLRHTEAF
TRBJ2-3,TRBV7-5,VRSSRRWSSGTDTQY
TRBJ1-1,TRBV28,ASSLQGVGNTEAF
TRBJ2-7,TRBV25-1,ASSNPWGYEQY
TRBJ2-3,TRBV11-3,ASSWSGSTDTQY
TRBJ2-3,TRBV3-1/TRBV3-2,ASSQRFAQTDTQY
TRBJ2-3,TRBV19,ASTAPGRGPDTQY
TRBJ2-1,TRBV4-2,ASSQWRGDLTNEQF
TRBJ2-5,TRBV2,ASSEGWGQETQY